The next 29 T cell receptor beta chains were all read from a single sample in a study of T-cell memory formation after mild COVID-19. TCRdb re-analysed the 5' RACE reads in MiXCR, keeping a single row per CDR3 protein. Of 350,000 to 500,000 distinct CDR3 sequences listed, roughly 18% were seen once; the top ten hold roughly 21%. The sequencing input was PBMCs or a T cell subset sorted from them (not recorded which). These receptors were taken from a man aged 18 to 30 who had mild COVID-19 (a few samples of this study predate the infection). Cell type and time point are not known.

This chain connects TRBV5-6 to TRBJ2-1; D not certain. CDR3 size: 13 residues. Trimming cost V 4 bases and J 4 bases, with 9 bases left between them. CDR1 and CDR2 (germline): SGHDT, YYEEEE. This CDR3 is CASSPTEYNEQFF. For the CDR3, the DNA is TGTGCCAGCAGCCCGACGGAGTACAATGAGCAGTTCTTC.

This clonotype was recorded at least ten times. The CDR3 is CATSRGDRGHTQYF. The CDR3 DNA sequence: TGTGCCACCAGCAGAGGGGACAGGGGGCATACGCAGTATTTT. V and J are TRBV15 and TRBJ2-3; 12 bases agree with TRBD1. This CDR3 has 14 amino acids. Per the germline V gene, CDR1 is LNHNV and CDR2 is YYDKDF (reference sequence). V shed 1 base and J 7 bases; nucleotides not matched to a gene: 0.

This chain links TRBV6-6 with TRBJ1-3; weak D call: TRBD1 (5 bases). Deletions cut 2 bases from V and 8 bases from J, with 13 bases between. The CDR3 spans 14 residues. CDR1 MNHNY and CDR2 SVGAGI come from the germline V gene (reference sequence). CDR3 sequence reads: CASSYKAGLDTIYF. CDR3 sequence (DNA): TGTGCCAGCAGTTACAAAGCAGGGTTGGACACCATATATTTT.

The sample holds a few counts of this clonotype. The V call is TRBV28, the J call TRBJ2-3; D gene uncertain. CDR3 size: 13 residues. V was shortened by 5 bases and J by 7 bases, with 13 bases between the two germline ends. The germline V gene has CDR1 MDHEN and CDR2 SYDVKM. Written as DNA, the CDR3 is TGTGCCAGCAGTATACCCCCTGGGAATACGCAGTATTTT. Its translation is CASSIPPGNTQYF.

In its sample, this clonotype was seen a few times. The chain employs TRBV7-3 and TRBJ2-3; 12 nucleotides line up with TRBD1. V lost 3 bases, J lost 3 bases, and 7 bases stayed unmatched. Germline CDR1 reads SGHTA; CDR2 reads FQGTGA. This CDR3 has 17 residues. CDR3 sequence: CASSFGTGGAGTDTQYF. Written as DNA, the CDR3 is TGTGCCAGCAGCTTCGGGACAGGGGGCGCGGGAACAGATACGCAGTATTTT.

The rearrangement links TRBV5-1 to TRBJ1-1; maybe TRBD1 (5 bases). The CDR3 is 15 residues long. Looked up from germline, CDR1 is SGHRS and CDR2 is YFSETQ. V lost 0 bases and J lost 1, with 10 bases in between. CDR3 bases: TGCGCCAGCAGCTTGGACCTTCAGGGGAACACTGAAGCTTTCTTT. It is translated as CASSLDLQGNTEAFF.

The genes are TRBV30 and TRBJ1-2, with a tentative D call TRBD1 (6 bases). Germline-derived CDR1 and CDR2 are GTSNPN and SVGIG (reference sequence). CDR3 length: 13 residues. The V end was cut by 3 bases, the J end by 6 bases, with 14 bases between. In nucleotides, the CDR3 is TGTGCCTGGAGCTTAGGTGCAGGGGATGGCTACACCTTC. It encodes CAWSLGAGDGYTF.

The chain has TRBV7-9 and TRBJ2-1; tentative D call: TRBD1 (6 bases). The V gene's germline CDR1 is SEHNR and CDR2 FQNEAQ (reference sequence). This CDR3 has 15 residues. V dropped 5 bases and J dropped 1 base, with 12 bases sitting between them. DNA of the CDR3: TGTGCCAGCAGCCTCTTGACAGGATCCTACAATGAGCAGTTCTTC. It yields the protein CASSLLTGSYNEQFF.

The V and J genes are TRBV29-1 and TRBJ2-2; D gene uncertain. CDR1 and CDR2 from the germline V gene are SQVTM and ANQGSEA. V was cut by 8 bases and J by 1 base, with 11 bases left in between. CDR3 length equals 13 residues. The CDR3 DNA reads TGCAGCACCGATTCGGGGAACACCGGGGAGCTGTTTTTT. Protein sequence: CSTDSGNTGELFF.

This clonotype turned up a few times. The J gene is TRBJ1-4, the V gene TRBV5-1, with a tentative D call TRBD1 (6 bases). The germline CDR1 and CDR2 sequences are SGHRS and YFSETQ. V lost 0 bases and J lost 5, with 8 bases in between. The CDR3 sequence is 14 residues long. The CDR3 region has the DNA TGCGCCAGCAGCTTGGGTGACAGGAATGAAAAACTGTTTTTT. Translation gives CASSLGDRNEKLFF.

This clonotype showed up just a few times. J is TRBJ1-2 and V is TRBV7-9; D might be TRBD1 (6 bases). The CDR3 runs 18 residues. Germline values: CDR1 SEHNR, CDR2 FQNEAQ (reference sequence). Trimming cost V 1 base and J 1 base, with 19 bases left between them. The CDR3 DNA sequence: TGTGCCAGCAGCTTAGAGGGACGGACAGTCGATCGTAACTATGGCTACACCTTC. This sequence encodes CASSLEGRTVDRNYGYTF. The whole variable domain, remainder taken from reference TRBV7-9 and TRBJ1-2, is DTGVSQNPRHKITKRGQNVTFRCDPISEHNRLYWYRQTLGQGPEFLTYFQNEAQLEKSRLLSDRFSAERPKGSFSTLEIQRTEQGDSAMYLCASSLEGRTVDRNYGYTFGSGTRLTVV.

The chain recombines TRBV4-1 with TRBJ1-2, with a tentative D call TRBD1 (6 bases). This CDR3 has 15 residues. CDR1 MGHRA and CDR2 YSYEKL come from the germline V gene. Trimming cost V 3 bases and J 6 bases, with 17 bases left between them. CDR3 sequence: CASSHPTGKVDGYTF. CDR3 in DNA: TGCGCCAGCAGCCACCCTACAGGGAAGGTCGATGGCTACACCTTC.

CDR3 protein: CSADRAGYTEAFF. Here the CDR3 DNA reads TGCAGTGCTGACAGGGCGGGTTACACTGAAGCTTTCTTT. The chain is built from TRBV20-1 and TRBJ1-1, with 7 bases identical to TRBD1. V shed 5 bases, J shed 3 bases, and the junction held 6 bases outside the gene matches. In germline, CDR1 is DFQATT, CDR2 SNEGSKA (reference sequence). The CDR3 loop spans 13 amino acids.

J is TRBJ2-3 and V is TRBV29-1; either TRBD1 or TRBD2 may fit D (5 bases each). V lost 3 bases and J lost 1, with 14 bases in between. CDR1 is SQVTM and CDR2 is ANQGSEA in the germline V gene. This CDR3 is 15 amino acids long. The CDR3 nucleotides are TGCAGCGTTGACCCACTGGGACGGCGCACAGATACGCAGTATTTT. Translated, it gives CSVDPLGRRTDTQYF.

This clonotype was counted only a few times. The CDR3 here is CASSLGDRDSPLHF. CDR3 in DNA: TGTGCCAGCAGCTTAGGGGACAGGGACTCACCCCTCCACTTT. The rearrangement uses TRBV7-9 and TRBJ1-6; 9 bases align to TRBD1. V dropped 1 base and J dropped 10; count of bases not matched to a gene: 2. The length of the CDR3 is 14 residues. Germline values: CDR1 SEHNR, CDR2 FQNEAQ (reference sequence).

This clonotype has more than one count but fewer than ten. The CDR3 is CASSLADRDRGINYGYTF. In DNA form, the CDR3 reads TGCGCCAGCAGCTTGGCCGACCGGGACAGGGGGATTAACTATGGCTACACCTTC. V usage is TRBV5-1 and J usage is TRBJ1-2, with 11 bases that match TRBD1. Germline trimming cut 0 bases from V and 1 base from J; bases unmatched to any gene: 8. From germline, CDR1 is SGHRS and CDR2 YFSETQ. The CDR3 covers 18 residues.

This clonotype was seen a few times. The DNA for the CDR3 is TGCAGTGCCTACACATTAGCGGGGGGGCTCGGTGGGAATGAGCAGTTCTTC. Protein: CSAYTLAGGLGGNEQFF. V gene TRBV20-1 combines with J gene TRBJ2-1, with 11 bases lining up with TRBD2. The CDR3 runs 17 residues. With V trimmed by 6 bases and J by 7 bases, 17 bases remained unmatched. Germline loops: CDR1 DFQATT, CDR2 SNEGSKA (reference sequence).

This clonotype was counted a few times. The chain has TRBV7-9 and TRBJ1-4; D is ambiguous. From germline, CDR1 is SEHNR and CDR2 FQNEAQ (reference sequence). V dropped 5 bases and J dropped 7 bases, with 17 bases sitting between them. The CDR3 loop spans 15 amino acids. In DNA form, the CDR3 reads TGTGCCAGCAGCACCACAGCCAACCCCGGTGAAAAACTGTTTTTT. It translates to CASSTTANPGEKLFF. The whole variable domain, filled in from reference TRBV7-9 and TRBJ1-4, reads DTGVSQNPRHKITKRGQNVTFRCDPISEHNRLYWYRQTLGQGPEFLTYFQNEAQLEKSRLLSDRFSAERPKGSFSTLEIQRTEQGDSAMYLCASSTTANPGEKLFFGSGTQLSVL.

The chain carries TRBV2 and TRBJ2-6; D possibly corresponds to TRBD1 (5 bases). V gave up 7 bases and J gave up 0 bases, with 13 bases separating them. From germline, CDR1 is SNHLY and CDR2 FYNNEI. The CDR3 is made up of 16 amino acids. The CDR3: CASKTGPLSGANVLTF. The CDR3 coding sequence is TGTGCCAGCAAAACAGGACCCCTCTCTGGGGCCAACGTCCTGACTTTC.

This clonotype was found a few times. V gene TRBV30 combines with J gene TRBJ2-4, with 9 bases aligning to TRBD2. V lost 2 bases and J lost 0; bases outside the gene matches: 2. Germline V lookup: CDR1 GTSNPN, CDR2 SVGIG (reference sequence). The CDR3 contains 15 residues. CDR3: CAWSLAGAAKNIQYF. DNA of the CDR3: TGTGCCTGGAGTTTAGCGGGGGCAGCCAAAAACATTCAGTACTTC.

This clonotype has ten or more counts. V gene TRBV5-6 combines with J gene TRBJ1-1; D possibly corresponds to TRBD1 (5 bases). Trimming pared 4 bases from V and 8 bases from J, leaving 15 bases between. The CDR3 is 13 amino acids. CDR1 SGHDT and CDR2 YYEEEE come from the germline V gene. CDR3 bases: TGTGCCAGCAGCCGCGTGGGACGAGGCGAAGCTTTCTTT. Protein product: CASSRVGRGEAFF. Combining the CDR3 with reference TRBV5-6 and TRBJ1-1 gives the whole variable domain DAGVTQSPTHLIKTRGQQVTLRCSPKSGHDTVSWYQQALGQGPQFIFQYYEEEERQRGNFPDRFSGHQFPNYSSELNVNALLLGDSALYLCASSRVGRGEAFFGQGTRLTVV.

This clonotype was observed a handful of times. The chain couples TRBV29-1 to TRBJ1-1; perhaps TRBD1 as D (6 bases). The CDR3 spans 14 residues. CDR1 and CDR2 (germline): SQVTM, ANQGSEA. V was shortened by 7 bases and J by 3 bases, with 18 bases between the two germline ends. In DNA form, the CDR3 reads TGCAGCGCCTGGTACAGGGTTACGGACACTGAAGCTTTCTTT. Protein product: CSAWYRVTDTEAFF.

This rearrangement joins TRBV6-6 to TRBJ2-7; unclear D gene. CDR3 length: 13 residues. Trimming cost V 2 bases and J 6 bases, with 11 bases left between them. Germline lookup yields CDR1 MNHNY and CDR2 SVGAGI (reference sequence). CDR3 bases: TGTGCCAGCAGTTACATGTCGGGTGCCGAGCAGTACGTC. This sequence encodes CASSYMSGAEQYV.

J is TRBJ1-2 and V is TRBV7-2, with D unclear. This CDR3 spans 15 amino acids. Germline V gene sequence: CDR1 SGHTA, CDR2 FQGNSA. Trimming removed 3 bases at V and 0 bases at J, with 11 bases between. CDR3 loop: CASSFSNQANYGYTF. As DNA, the CDR3 is TGTGCCAGCAGCTTTAGCAACCAAGCTAACTATGGCTACACCTTC.

The V call is TRBV14, the J call TRBJ1-2; no definite D call. Per germline, CDR1 SGHDN and CDR2 FVKESK. The V end was cut by 1 base, the J end by 4 bases, with 4 bases between. CDR3 length: 12 residues. Here the CDR3 reads CASSQVFYGYTF. CDR3 DNA sequence: TGTGCCAGCAGCCAAGTCTTCTATGGCTACACCTTC.

This sequence joins TRBV6-1 and TRBJ2-7, with D tentatively TRBD1 or TRBD2 (5 bases each). In germline, CDR1 is MNHNS, CDR2 SASEGT. The CDR3 runs 14 residues. V gave up 2 bases and J gave up 0 bases, with 8 bases separating them. The CDR3 DNA reads as TGTGCCAGCAGTGAATGGGGGAGCTCCTACGAGCAGTACGTC. Translation gives CASSEWGSSYEQYV.

V gene TRBV18 combines with J gene TRBJ2-5; tentatively, D is TRBD2 (5 bases). Germline V gives CDR1 KGHSH, CDR2 LQKENI. This CDR3 is built from 15 residues. V was cut by 1 base and J by 3 bases, with 12 bases left in between. Here the CDR3 reads CASSPLGNPKETQYF. The DNA of the CDR3 is TGTGCCAGCTCACCACTCGGGAACCCCAAAGAGACCCAGTACTTC.

To note about this clonotype: This sequence may be a read error, since a much larger clone differs from it by one base. This sequence joins TRBV29-1 and TRBJ1-2; the D is unclear. CDR3 length: 11 amino acids. V was cut by 5 bases and J by 8 bases, with 12 bases left in between. The germline CDR1 and CDR2 sequences are SQVTM and ANQGSEA. CDR3 DNA sequence: TGCAGCGTTTCCGCTGACACCGGCTACACCTTC. It specifies CSVSADTGYTF. Together with reference TRBV29-1 and TRBJ1-2, the CDR3 gives the full variable domain: SAVISQKPSRDICQRGTSLTIQCQVDSQVTMMFWYRQQPGQSLTLIATANQGSEATYESGFVIDKFPISRPNLTFSTLTVSNMSPEDSSIYLCSVSADTGYTFGSGTRLTVV.

The rearrangement links TRBV20-1 to TRBJ2-5, with 10 bases matching TRBD2. Germline V gene lookup returns CDR1 DFQATT and CDR2 SNEGSKA (reference sequence). The CDR3 extends over 14 amino acids. The V and J ends lost 3 bases and 4 bases, in that order; junction bases with no gene match: 5. The chain's CDR3 is CSARLAGDRETQYF. The CDR3 DNA is TGCAGTGCTAGGCTAGCGGGGGATCGAGAGACCCAGTACTTC.